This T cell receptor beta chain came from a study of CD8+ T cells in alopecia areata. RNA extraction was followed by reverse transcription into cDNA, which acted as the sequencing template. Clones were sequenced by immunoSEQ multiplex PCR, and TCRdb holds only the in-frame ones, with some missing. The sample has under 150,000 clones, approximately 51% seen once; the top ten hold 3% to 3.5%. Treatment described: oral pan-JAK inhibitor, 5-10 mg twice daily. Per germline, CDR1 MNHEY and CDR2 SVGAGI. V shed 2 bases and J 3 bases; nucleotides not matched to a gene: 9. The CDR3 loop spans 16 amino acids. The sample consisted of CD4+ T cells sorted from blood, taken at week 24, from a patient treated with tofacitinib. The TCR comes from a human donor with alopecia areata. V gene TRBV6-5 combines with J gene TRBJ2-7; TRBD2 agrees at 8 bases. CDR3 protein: CASSYGSSGFFYEQYF. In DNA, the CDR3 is TGTGCCAGCAGTTACGGGTCTAGCGGGTTTTTCTACGAGCAGTACTTC.